The 22 T cell receptor beta chains below come from one sample, sequenced in a study of blood T cell repertoires in COVID-19. TCRdb keeps only in-frame clones here, not all; method: immunoSEQ multiplex PCR. The data hold 280,000 or so clones, with around nine tenths observed a single time. The sample taken for sequencing was PBMCs or T cells enriched from blood (not recorded which). All receptors come from a woman in her thirties or forties who had recovered from COVID-19.

The chain combines TRBV30 with TRBJ2-5; D unclear. This CDR3 has 12 amino acids. Looked up from germline, CDR1 is GTSNPN and CDR2 is SVGIG (reference sequence). Trimming took 1 base from V and 3 from J, leaving 6 bases between them. This CDR3 is CAWSGSEETQYF. In nucleotides, the CDR3 is TGTGCCTGGAGTGGGAGTGAAGAGACCCAGTACTTC.

In DNA form, the CDR3 reads TGTGCCAGCAGTACCCCCCGCCGGAGTGGGTACGAGCAGTACTTC. Amino acids: CASSTPRRSGYEQYF. The V gene is TRBV28, the J gene TRBJ2-7, with D unresolved. The CDR3 sequence is 15 residues long. Germline V CDR1 and CDR2: MDHEN, SYDVKM. V shed 5 bases and J shed 4 bases, with 18 bases lying between them.

The CDR3 loop is CASSQREVGTGELFF. CDR3 in DNA: TGCGCCAGCAGCCAGCGGGAGGTGGGCACCGGGGAGCTGTTTTTT. The genes are TRBV5-1 and TRBJ2-2; 9 positions agree with TRBD2. Germline V gene data show CDR1 as SGHRS and CDR2 as YFSETQ. V dropped 4 bases and J dropped 4; count of bases not matched to a gene: 5. CDR3 length: 15 residues.

The chain is built from TRBV7-9 and TRBJ2-1; 15 bases align to TRBD2. Trimming at V came to 4 bases and at J to 7 bases, leaving 11 bases not matched to a gene. Germline CDR1 SEHNR, CDR2 FQNEAQ (reference sequence). The CDR3 contains 18 residues. Here the CDR3 DNA reads TGTGCCAGCAGCTCCGGACTAGCGGGAGGGCCCATGGCTAATGAGCAGTTCTTC. It is translated as CASSSGLAGGPMANEQFF. The variable domain in full, completed from reference TRBV7-9 and TRBJ2-1, reads DTGVSQNPRHKITKRGQNVTFRCDPISEHNRLYWYRQTLGQGPEFLTYFQNEAQLEKSRLLSDRFSAERPKGSFSTLEIQRTEQGDSAMYLCASSSGLAGGPMANEQFFGPGTRLTVL.

The sample holds one count of this clone. This chain connects TRBV7-9 to TRBJ2-1; 11 positions agree with TRBD2. CDR3 length equals 17 residues. CDR1 is SEHNR, CDR2 FQNEAQ, per germline (reference sequence). V was clipped by 6 bases and J by 8 bases; unmatched bases: 15. CDR3 coding DNA: TGTGCCAGCAGGCAGAACGGCCTAGCGGGAGGTGTCGATGAGCAGTTCTTC. Its protein product is CASRQNGLAGGVDEQFF. The full variable domain, completed using reference TRBV7-9 and TRBJ2-1, is DTGVSQNPRHKITKRGQNVTFRCDPISEHNRLYWYRQTLGQGPEFLTYFQNEAQLEKSRLLSDRFSAERPKGSFSTLEIQRTEQGDSAMYLCASRQNGLAGGVDEQFFGPGTRLTVL.

The chain has TRBV3-1 (or the pseudogene TRBV3-2) and TRBJ1-2; TRBD1 matches 9 bases. V gave up 2 bases and J gave up 13 bases; unmatched junction bases: 11. There are 14 residues in the CDR3. Germline CDR1 reads LGHDT; CDR2 reads YNNKEL (reference sequence). The CDR3 DNA follows: TGTGCCAGCAGCCAATACTCCGTACAGGGGGCGGGCACCTTC. Its protein is CASSQYSVQGAGTF.

The V gene is TRBV2, the J gene TRBJ1-4; D unresolved. This CDR3 is 14 amino acids long. V shed 6 bases and J shed 0 bases, with 8 bases lying between them. CDR1 SNHLY and CDR2 FYNNEI come from the germline V gene. The CDR3 nucleotides read TGTGCCAGCAGAAAGACAACAACTAATGAAAAACTGTTTTTT. Translation gives CASRKTTTNEKLFF.

V and J are TRBV7-6 and TRBJ2-1; 7 bases fit TRBD2. This CDR3 region has 15 residues. The V segment lost 4 bases and the J segment 2 bases; nucleotides outside the gene matches: 5. The V gene's germline CDR1 is SGHVS and CDR2 FNYEAQ. CDR3 in amino acids: CASSSLATPYNEQFF. The CDR3 coding sequence is TGTGCCAGCAGCTCACTAGCGACGCCCTACAATGAGCAGTTCTTC.

The V gene is TRBV5-6, the J gene TRBJ1-2, with 10 bases aligning to TRBD1. From germline, CDR1 is SGHDT and CDR2 YYEEEE. V dropped 7 bases and J dropped 5; count of bases not matched to a gene: 8. The CDR3 has 14 amino acids. In nucleotides, the CDR3 is TGTGCCAGCGGCCCTTGGGGACAGGGGTATGGCTACACCTTC. The encoded protein is CASGPWGQGYGYTF.

The chain uses TRBV4-3 and TRBJ2-3; 9 nucleotides agree with TRBD2. Germline-derived CDR1 and CDR2 are LGHNA and YSLEER. This CDR3 contains 15 residues. The ends lost 6 bases at V and 0 bases at J; junction bases unmatched: 4. The CDR3: CASRNSGRSTDTQYF. CDR3 coding DNA: TGCGCCAGCAGAAATAGCGGGAGAAGCACAGATACGCAGTATTTT.

This clone occurred once. The rearrangement joins TRBV5-3 to TRBJ2-3, with 12 bases that match TRBD1. TRBV5-3 is reported as an ORF; its role is uncertain. The J segment lost 7 bases and the V segment lost 7 bases, leaving 4 bases of the junction unmatched. This CDR3 comprises 13 residues. The CDR3 loop reads CARHGTGGHTQYF. The CDR3 nucleotides read TGTGCCAGACACGGGACAGGGGGCCATACGCAGTATTTT.

The chain links TRBV27 to TRBJ1-2; D is unresolved. The length of the CDR3 is 14 residues. Germline CDR1 and CDR2: MNHEY and SMNVEV (reference sequence). V lost 7 bases, J lost 7 bases, and 19 bases lay in between. CDR3 sequence: CASTPGRFFGGYTF. The CDR3 nucleotides read TGTGCCAGCACCCCCGGTCGGTTCTTCGGTGGCTACACCTTC.

The CDR3 bases are TGTGCCAGCAGTTTAGTAGGTAGCACCGCTTTCTTT. Translating gives CASSLVGSTAFF. This chain joins TRBV28 and TRBJ1-1, with D unresolved. V gave up 2 bases and J gave up 11 bases, with 12 bases separating them. The CDR3 covers 12 residues. CDR1 and CDR2 from the germline V gene are MDHEN and SYDVKM.

Points on this clone: It may be a read error: a sequence one base away is much more abundant. J is TRBJ1-1 and V is TRBV11-3; D is unclear. CDR1 is SGHNT, CDR2 YENEEA, per germline. The V end lost 2 bases, the J end lost 1 base, and 5 bases lay between the germline ends. CDR3 length: 13 residues. CDR3 nucleotides: TGTGCCAGCAGCTTACAGGAGAACACTGAAGCTTTCTTT. Translation gives CASSLQENTEAFF.

The chain recombines TRBV13 with TRBJ1-3; D call uncertain. The germline gives CDR1 PRHDT, CDR2 FYEKMQ (reference sequence). The CDR3 covers 14 residues. V lost 5 bases to trimming and J lost 0 bases, with 8 bases between them. The CDR3: CASSARSSGNTIYF. DNA of the CDR3: TGTGCCAGCAGCGCACGGAGCTCTGGAAACACCATATATTTT. Drawing the rest from reference TRBV13 and TRBJ1-3, the complete variable domain is AAGVIQSPRHLIKEKRETATLKCYPIPRHDTVYWYQQGPGQDPQFLISFYEKMQSDKGSIPDRFSAQQFSDYHSELNMSSLELGDSALYFCASSARSSGNTIYFGEGSWLTVV.

The CDR3 reads CASSSYRETEAFF. The CDR3 coding sequence is TGTGCCAGCAGCTCCTACAGGGAAACTGAAGCTTTCTTT. The chain is built from TRBV7-2 and TRBJ1-1; D is possibly TRBD1 (6 bases). There are 13 residues in the CDR3. The V gene's germline CDR1 is SGHTA and CDR2 FQGNSA. Deletions cut 4 bases from V and 5 bases from J, with 11 bases between.

There are a few counts of this clone. This sequence joins TRBV6-2 or TRBV6-3 and TRBJ2-1; 7 bases fit TRBD2. The CDR3 covers 19 residues. Germline values: CDR1 MNHEY, CDR2 SVGEGT. The J segment lost 7 bases and the V segment lost 4 bases, leaving 22 bases of the junction unmatched. The CDR3 loop is CASSFSLAATVQRYNEQFF. As DNA, the CDR3 is TGTGCCAGCAGTTTCTCCCTAGCGGCTACAGTCCAAAGGTATAATGAGCAGTTCTTC.

This clone was picked up a small number of times. The gene calls are TRBV6-5 and TRBJ1-1; possible D gene TRBD1, 6 bases. The V and J ends lost 4 bases and 11 bases respectively, with 11 bases between them. The CDR3 consists of 11 residues. The germline gives CDR1 MNHEY, CDR2 SVGAGI. The CDR3 DNA sequence: TGTGCCAGCAGTTCAACAGGGTCGGCTTTCTTT. The encoded protein is CASSSTGSAFF.

This chain links TRBV7-2 with TRBJ1-4, with 8 bases matching TRBD1. Germline loops: CDR1 SGHTA, CDR2 FQGNSA. The CDR3 spans 15 residues. Trimming cost V 4 bases and J 3 bases; bases outside gene matches: 4. The CDR3 bases are TGTGCCAGCAGCTACCAGACAGGGGCTAATGAAAAACTGTTTTTT. Translating gives CASSYQTGANEKLFF.

This clone was seen once. The rearrangement joins TRBV11-1 to TRBJ2-7, with 7 positions matching TRBD1. This CDR3 has 13 residues. Germline CDR1 and CDR2: SGHAT and FQDESV (reference sequence). V gave up 0 bases and J gave up 8 bases; unmatched junction bases: 4. This CDR3 is CASSLAYRGQQYF. The CDR3 DNA is TGTGCCAGCAGCTTAGCCTACAGGGGCCAGCAGTACTTC.

The gene calls are TRBV28 and TRBJ2-7; D unresolved. This CDR3 region has 14 residues. The germline V gene has CDR1 MDHEN and CDR2 SYDVKM. Trimming left V 0 bases short and J 2 bases short, with 8 bases between. Here the CDR3 reads CASSLWTVAYEQYF. The CDR3 DNA reads as TGTGCCAGCAGTTTATGGACTGTAGCCTACGAGCAGTACTTC.

This chain uses TRBV19 with TRBJ1-2; the D is unclear. The CDR3 length is 13 residues. V lost 5 bases and J lost 4, with 11 bases in between. CDR1 LNHDA and CDR2 SQIVND come from the germline V gene (reference sequence). DNA of the CDR3: TGTGCCAGTAGTTTTCAGGAACTCTATGGCTACACCTTC. Translation: CASSFQELYGYTF.